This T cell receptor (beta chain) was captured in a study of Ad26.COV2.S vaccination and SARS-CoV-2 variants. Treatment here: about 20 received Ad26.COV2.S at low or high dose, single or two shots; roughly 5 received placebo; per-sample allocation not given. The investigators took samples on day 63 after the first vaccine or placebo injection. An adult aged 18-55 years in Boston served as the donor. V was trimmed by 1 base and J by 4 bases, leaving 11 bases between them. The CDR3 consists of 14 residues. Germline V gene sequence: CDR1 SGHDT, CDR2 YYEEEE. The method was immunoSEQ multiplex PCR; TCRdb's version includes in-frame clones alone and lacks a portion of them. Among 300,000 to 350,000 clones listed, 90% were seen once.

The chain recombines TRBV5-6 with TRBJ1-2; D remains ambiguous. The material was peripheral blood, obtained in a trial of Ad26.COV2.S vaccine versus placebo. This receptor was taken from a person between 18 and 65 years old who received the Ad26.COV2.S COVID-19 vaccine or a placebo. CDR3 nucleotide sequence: TGTGCCAGCAGCTTGAGGCGGGAGAGCTATGGCTACACCTTC. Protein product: CASSLRRESYGYTF.